This T cell receptor (beta chain) was documented in a study of cytomegalovirus exposure and HLA in healthy donors. PCR employed 60 Vbeta and 13 Jbeta primers. Authors' analysis steps: Among the unique TCR beta chains that a later analysis counted, 70 million to 85 million in all, 9.5 million to 11 million were shared. Clones were read by immunoSEQ multiplex PCR, and TCRdb kept only the in-frame ones, dropping some. That table furnishes V, J and clone size, whereas the DNA furnished D and trimming. The sample holds 200,000 or so clones, roughly 80% seen once. The sequence was collected from a woman aged 25-40 years in good health and CMV-seronegative. The sample comprised PBMCs.

CDR3 amino acids: CASSHGSSGANVLTF. DNA of the CDR3: TGTGCCAGCAGCCATGGGAGTTCTGGGGCCAACGTCCTGACTTTC. V and J are TRBV4-2 and TRBJ2-6, with D perhaps matching TRBD2 (5 bases). Per germline, CDR1 LGHNA and CDR2 YNFKEQ. Trimming shortened V by 3 bases and J by 1 base, and 7 bases separated the two germline ends. The CDR3 extends over 15 amino acids.